These 17 T cell receptor beta chains came from one sample sequenced in a study of tumor-infiltrating lymphocytes in oesophageal squamous cell carcinoma. A single record per CDR3 protein comes from TCRdb applying MiXCR to the PCR reads. The profile shows tens of thousands of distinct CDR3 sequences, more than 30% of them singletons. Sequenced: esophageal tumor tissue. The origin of the receptors is a male donor with esophageal squamous cell carcinoma.

This clonotype was picked up many times. One end of the junction does not line up with germline, which may come from a read error. V gene TRBV5-4 combines with J gene TRBJ1-4, with D hard to call. The germline V gene encodes CDR1 SGHNT and CDR2 YYREEE (reference sequence). The CDR3 is made up of 13 amino acids. CDR3 nucleotide sequence: TGCGCCAGCAGCTTCCTTAATGAAAATCAACTGTTTTTT. Translating it yields CASSFLNENQLFF.

This clonotype was counted at least ten times. The genes are TRBV5-1 and TRBJ2-7, with D perhaps matching TRBD1 or TRBD2 (5 bases each). Germline CDR1 and CDR2: SGHRS and YFSETQ. This CDR3 is built from 15 residues. Deletions cut 5 bases from V and 0 bases from J, with 15 bases between. The CDR3 spells CASSNSPGSSYEQYF. The CDR3, as DNA: TGCGCCAGCAGTAATTCGCCAGGGAGCTCCTACGAGCAGTACTTC.

This sequence joins TRBV7-6 and TRBJ2-7; no clear D. The CDR3 consists of 13 residues. V was pared by 3 bases and J by 0 bases, with 6 bases between. Per the germline V gene, CDR1 is SGHVS and CDR2 is FNYEAQ. As DNA, the CDR3 is TGTGCCAGCAGCTTTCAGTACTCCTACGAGCAGTACTTC. Its translation is CASSFQYSYEQYF. The complete variable domain, with remaining parts taken from reference TRBV7-6 and TRBJ2-7, reads GAGVSQSPRYKVTKRGQDVALRCDPISGHVSLYWYRQALGQGPEFLTYFNYEAQQDKSGLPNDRFSAERPEGSISTLTIQRTEQRDSAMYRCASSFQYSYEQYFGPGTRLTVT.

For this clonotype: A clone one base away is much larger, so this may be a read error. The chain uses TRBV19 and TRBJ2-7, with 13 nucleotides matching TRBD2. CDR3 length equals 15 residues. V shed 7 bases, J shed 7 bases, and the junction held 10 bases outside the gene matches. Per germline, CDR1 LNHDA and CDR2 SQIVND (reference sequence). CDR3 loop: CASTPWTSGSNEQYF. The CDR3, as DNA: TGTGCCAGTACTCCATGGACTAGCGGGAGCAATGAGCAGTACTTC.

This chain connects TRBV27 to TRBJ2-1; D ambiguous. Trimming removed 4 bases at V and 11 bases at J, with 15 bases between. The CDR3 length is 13 residues. Looked up from germline, CDR1 is MNHEY and CDR2 is SMNVEV (reference sequence). The CDR3 is CASSWGTTAKQFF. CDR3 bases: TGTGCCAGCAGTTGGGGTACTACGGCAAAGCAGTTCTTC.

This clonotype counts as medium-sized. The gene calls are TRBV7-8 and TRBJ2-1, with D perhaps matching TRBD1 (6 bases). Germline-derived CDR1 and CDR2 are SGHVS and FQNEAQ. Trimming shortened V by 3 bases and J by 8 bases, and 8 bases separated the two germline ends. There are 12 residues in the CDR3. In DNA form, the CDR3 reads TGTGCCAGCAGCTTTGCAGGGGATGAGCAGTTCTTC. This codes for CASSFAGDEQFF.

This clonotype is termed medium-sized. This chain connects TRBV7-2 to TRBJ1-1, with 12 bases that match TRBD1. Germline CDR1 reads SGHTA; CDR2 reads FQGNSA. The length of the CDR3 is 14 residues. With 4 bases clipped from V and 11 bases from J, the junction kept 8 bases outside the gene matches. CDR3 residues: CASSSGTGGSFAFF. For the CDR3, the DNA is TGTGCCAGCAGCTCCGGGACAGGGGGCTCATTCGCTTTCTTT.

By share of the sample, this clonotype is large. V and J are TRBV7-2 and TRBJ2-6, with TRBD1 identical over 7 bases. J was trimmed by 2 bases and V by 6 bases; bases with no gene match: 7. CDR3 size: 16 residues. Germline V gene sequence: CDR1 SGHTA, CDR2 FQGNSA. The CDR3 loop reads CASSPSTGAGANVLTF. CDR3 sequence (DNA): TGTGCCAGCAGTCCTAGTACAGGGGCTGGGGCCAACGTCCTGACTTTC.

In its sample, this clonotype ranks as medium-sized. The chain recombines TRBV7-2 with TRBJ2-5; no reliable D call. The CDR3 has 13 amino acids. CDR1 and CDR2 (germline): SGHTA, FQGNSA. V gave up 2 bases and J gave up 4 bases, with 8 bases separating them. CDR3 sequence: CASSLQKRETQYF. The DNA of the CDR3 is TGTGCCAGCAGCTTACAGAAGAGAGAGACCCAGTACTTC.

For this clonotype: At one end, the junction sequence differs from germline, possibly due to a read error. The genes are TRBV7-7 and TRBJ2-7; 8 bases map to TRBD1. The last part of the DNA fits TRBJ2-1 better; the J call may be wrong. CDR1 and CDR2 from the germline V gene are SSHAT and FNYEAQ (reference sequence). The CDR3 contains 18 residues. The CDR3: CASSLAIQGVGSYNEQFF. CDR3 coding DNA: TGTGCTAGCAGCTTAGCCATACAGGGGGTGGGTTCCTACAATGAGCAGTTCTTC.

In this sample, this clonotype turned up once. J is TRBJ2-7 and V is TRBV7-2, with a tentative D call TRBD2 (6 bases). This CDR3 spans 16 amino acids. The germline V gene encodes CDR1 SGHTA and CDR2 FQGNSA. Trimming stripped 5 bases from V and 7 bases from J, with 24 bases between. The CDR3 protein is CASSPRASDQINEQYF. In DNA form, the CDR3 reads TGTGCCAGCAGCCCGCGGGCTAGCGACCAAATCAATGAGCAGTACTTC.

This clonotype was observed many times. A read error may account for a junction end that differs from germline. The gene calls are TRBV5-4 and TRBJ1-6; 7 positions match TRBD1. This CDR3 is built from 16 residues. Germline CDR1 is SGHNT and CDR2 is YYREEE (reference sequence). CDR3 residues: CASSLDLGTANSPLHF. DNA for the CDR3: TGCGCCAGCAGCTTGGACCTCGGGACAGCCAATTCACCCCTCCACTTT.

In its sample, this clonotype is medium-sized. This chain connects TRBV6-1 to TRBJ1-2; D is possibly TRBD1 (6 bases). The germline V and J ends were trimmed by 5 bases and 5 bases, with 15 bases remaining between them. Looked up from germline, CDR1 is MNHNS and CDR2 is SASEGT. The CDR3 totals 14 residues. CDR3 sequence (DNA): TGTGCCAGCAGTTTTGGCGGGGGCTTTTATGGCTACACCTTC. Encoded protein: CASSFGGGFYGYTF.

At least ten counts were recorded for this clonotype. CDR3 in DNA: TGTGCCATCAGTGATCCCGCTAGGGGCGCGGGCGAGCAGTACTTC. It is translated as CAISDPARGAGEQYF. The gene calls are TRBV10-3 and TRBJ2-1; either TRBD1 or TRBD2 may fit D (5 bases each). The J call is uncertain, as TRBJ2-7 better fits the DNA end. The CDR3 spans 15 residues. The germline V gene has CDR1 ENHRY and CDR2 SYGVKD.

As to this clonotype: Lacking the conserved final phenylalanine or tryptophan, this CDR3 likely reflects a read error. The DNA is left out, because the CDR3 cannot be placed on it with certainty; the CDR3 is given as TCRdb lists it. J is TRBJ2-1 and V is TRBV5-1; whether TRBD1, the table's D call, matches the DNA was not checked. Counting both end residues, the CDR3 totals 19 amino acids. CDR1 is SGHRS, CDR2 YFSETQ, per germline. The CDR3 here is CASSFQGDRALNYGYTFGS.

This sequence joins TRBV7-6 and TRBJ2-1; unclear D gene. CDR3 length equals 15 residues. Germline V gene sequence: CDR1 SGHVS, CDR2 FNYEAQ. The V and J ends lost 6 bases and 0 bases respectively, with 12 bases between them. The CDR3 loop reads CASSNSMSSYNEQFF. The CDR3 coding sequence is TGTGCCAGCAGTAACAGTATGAGCTCCTACAATGAGCAGTTCTTC.

The chain uses TRBV28 and TRBJ2-1, with TRBD1 matching over 8 bases. The J call may be wrong; the DNA end is better matched by TRBJ2-7. CDR1 MDHEN and CDR2 SYDVKM come from the germline V gene. CDR3 length equals 13 residues. CDR3 bases: TGTGCCGGATCAGTACGGACAGGGTTCGAGCAGTACTTC. Protein product: CAGSVRTGFEQYF.